This T cell receptor (beta chain) was retrieved from a study of metastatic and nonmetastatic thyroid tumors. On the study more broadly: Repertoires were compared across blood and tumor or nodule tissue from malignant and benign thyroid patients.

In the original workflow: Differences in CDR3 between clinicopathological groups were drawn on to build a classifier intended to discriminate distant-metastatic papillary thyroid cancer patients. Using MiXCR, TCRdb reanalyzed the PCR reads. These V and J calls derive from TCRdb rather than the authors' analysis. Altogether 43,000 or so clones are present, 4% being singletons, with the ten largest covering over 9%. None of the patients had undergone any treatment ahead of thyroid surgery. Study findings and constraints: For both blood and tumor, malignant thyroid tumors reportedly showed significantly higher TCR beta diversity than benign nodules did.

CDR1 MGHRA and CDR2 YSYEKL come from the germline V gene. The CDR3 sequence is 20 residues long. V was pared by 0 bases and J by 5 bases, with 16 bases of the junction left unmatched. Ten or more counts support this clone. Its target is not known. The TCR originated in a female donor with papillary thyroid cancer or a benign thyroid nodule (not recorded which). Some clones in this sample may be carry-over from other donors' samples. V is TRBV4-1 and J is TRBJ2-1; 10 bases are a match to TRBD2. Sequencing was done on a sample of blood. The CDR3 loop reads CASSQEEREPTSGINNEQFF. CDR3 bases: TGCGCCAGCAGCCAAGAAGAACGCGAACCAACTAGCGGGATCAACAATGAGCAGTTCTTC.